One and the same sample provided the 8 T cell receptor beta chains below, sequenced in a study of cytomegalovirus exposure and HLA in healthy donors. In the PCR, 60 Vbeta and 13 Jbeta primers were used. Using immunoSEQ multiplex PCR, the repertoire was profiled, and TCRdb retains in-frame clones only, with some absent. The repertoire has 220,000 or so clones, more than 75% of them found once; the top ten carry 2.5% to 3.5%. The sequenced sample was PBMCs. These receptor sequences come from a woman in her thirties or forties in good health and CMV-seronegative.

The V gene is TRBV28, the J gene TRBJ2-3, with TRBD1 matching over 7 bases. Germline CDR1 MDHEN, CDR2 SYDVKM. The J segment lost 7 bases and the V segment lost 3 bases, leaving 4 bases of the junction unmatched. The CDR3 spans 13 residues. CDR3 sequence reads: CASSLSRGHTQYF. The CDR3 DNA is TGTGCCAGCAGTTTGTCGAGGGGGCATACGCAGTATTTT.

The chain recombines TRBV18 with TRBJ2-5; TRBD1 is a possible D gene (7 bases). Trimming removed 2 bases from V and 3 bases from J, with 16 bases in between. The CDR3 consists of 16 residues. The germline CDR1 and CDR2 sequences are KGHSH and LQKENI. The CDR3, as DNA: TGTGCCAGCTCACCAAGGGCCAGGGGGGCCGAAGAGACCCAGTACTTC. Translation: CASSPRARGAEETQYF.

The chain recombines TRBV2 with TRBJ2-1; TRBD1 matches at 11 bases. The germline V gene has CDR1 SNHLY and CDR2 FYNNEI. V lost 2 bases and J lost 6; bases outside the gene matches: 3. The CDR3 is made up of 15 amino acids. CDR3 loop: CASSERGQGGNEQFF. CDR3 in DNA: TGTGCCAGCAGTGAAAGGGGACAGGGGGGCAATGAGCAGTTCTTC.

This chain links TRBV7-2 with TRBJ2-1, with 9 bases fitting TRBD2. The V gene end was trimmed by 11 bases and the J gene end by 7 bases; junction bases not matched to a gene: 9. The CDR3 extends over 13 amino acids. Germline lookup yields CDR1 SGHTA and CDR2 FQGNSA. The CDR3: CASQIAGDNEQFF. In DNA form, the CDR3 reads TGTGCCTCCCAAATAGCGGGAGATAATGAGCAGTTCTTC.

V gene TRBV30 combines with J gene TRBJ2-7, with D maybe TRBD1 (6 bases). The CDR3 length is 14 residues. CDR1 GTSNPN and CDR2 SVGIG come from the germline V gene (reference sequence). The CDR3 DNA follows: TGTGCTACATCTGGCCAGGGGCGCAGGTACGAGCAGTACTTC. It encodes CATSGQGRRYEQYF.

This clone was counted a few times. V is TRBV5-1 and J is TRBJ2-7; D gene uncertain. Germline values: CDR1 SGHRS, CDR2 YFSETQ. The CDR3 totals 10 residues. V was clipped by 6 bases and J by 10 bases, with 11 bases between them. CDR3 nucleotide sequence: TGCGCCAGCAATCCAGACAAACAGTACTTC. Its protein is CASNPDKQYF.

This clone came up once. The CDR3 DNA sequence: TGTGCCAGCACCTCCAGGTCTGGCTATGGCTACACCTTC. Its translation is CASTSRSGYGYTF. The V and J genes are TRBV6-1 and TRBJ1-2; D uncertain. Per germline, CDR1 MNHNS and CDR2 SASEGT. The CDR3 is 13 residues long. The V gene lost 7 bases and the J gene lost 4 bases, with 13 bases spanning the gap.

The chain is built from TRBV6-4 and TRBJ2-2; D perhaps matches TRBD2 (6 bases). Trimming stripped 6 bases from V and 7 bases from J, with 15 bases between. CDR1 MRHNA and CDR2 SNTAGT come from the germline V gene. CDR3 length: 14 amino acids. The CDR3 reads CASRGRLVIGELFF. The CDR3 bases are TGTGCCAGCAGAGGCCGACTAGTAATCGGGGAGCTGTTTTTT.